This entry concerns a single T cell receptor (beta chain). The data stem from a study of blood T cell repertoires in COVID-19. Study overall: Whether acute or convalescent, the COVID-19 samples came from the United States, Italy and Spain. The analysed material was cDNA or gDNA that came from T cells, B-cell-depleted T cells, or PBMCs.

In the source study's methods: Estimates of nucleated cell counts were drawn from the amplification of reference gene primers. Data came from immunoSEQ multiplex PCR; TCRdb stores just in-frame clones and leaves some out. V, J and clone size are those of that table, while D and trimming were read from the DNA. The top ten hold 1.4% of the sample, which has approximately 250,000 clones, roughly 84% seen once. Germline CDR1 reads ENHRY; CDR2 reads SYGVKD. CDR3 length: 14 amino acids. Trimming took off 6 bases at V and 0 bases at J, with 11 bases between the two ends. The chain uses TRBV10-3 and TRBJ1-1; TRBD1 is a possible D gene (5 bases). The clonotype was recovered from a woman in her thirties or forties who had recovered from COVID-19. Sequencing was performed on peripheral blood. The DNA for the CDR3 is TGTGCCATCAGCCAACAGGAAATGAACACTGAAGCTTTCTTT. Translated: CAISQQEMNTEAFF.